This T cell receptor (beta chain) was captured by sequencing in a study of T cell repertoires in cytomegalovirus infection. Study details: It can be stated that public TCR beta signatures indicated CMV infection as well as a matching HLA type.

Losses at the gene ends were 0 bases for V and 2 bases for J; bases not matched to a gene: 10. CDR3 size: 18 residues. Per germline, CDR1 ENHRY and CDR2 SYGVKD. Study-wide points: Frequencies of public TCR beta families were cumulated, and this identified carriers of CMV plus the relevant HLA. HLA-C-restricted TCR beta clonotypes specific for CMV led the ex vivo response.

Concerning this clonotype itself: Its matching antigen is unknown.

MiXCR was run by TCRdb on the reads, yielding one entry per CDR3 protein. The table lists 310,000 or so distinct CDR3 sequences, roughly a tenth of them singletons. Material for sequencing was PBMCs. This receptor was identified in a human donor in good health (CMV status not recorded). Some clones in this sample may be carry-over from other donors' samples. The genes are TRBV10-3 and TRBJ1-2, with 9 nucleotides matching TRBD1. CDR3 loop: CAISESSAGTGMNYGYTF. The DNA of the CDR3 is TGTGCCATCAGTGAGTCGAGCGCGGGGACAGGGATGAACTATGGCTACACCTTC.